This TCR beta chain was found in a study of blood T cell repertoires in COVID-19. Across the study: From T cells, B-cell-depleted T cells, or PBMCs came the material, which was cDNA or gDNA.

This clone appeared a single time. The J segment lost 3 bases and the V segment lost 2 bases, leaving 1 base of the junction unmatched. Germline V gene sequence: CDR1 SGHKS, CDR2 YYEKEE (reference sequence). The CDR3 runs to 13 residues. Study processing details: Nucleated cell number was recorded as an estimate derived from reference gene primer amplification. Produced via immunoSEQ multiplex PCR; TCRdb's table is partial and in-frame only. The D gene and trimming were derived from the DNA, and the V and J assignments and clone size from that table. Among some 150,000 clones listed, roughly 90% were seen once.

This chain links TRBV5-5 with TRBJ1-2, with 7 bases that match TRBD1. Sequenced input: peripheral blood. This TCR was sampled from a man aged 60-69 years with acute or convalescent COVID-19. The CDR3 DNA sequence: TGTGCCAGCAGCTTAGGGACAGACTATGGCTACACCTTC. Its protein product is CASSLGTDYGYTF.